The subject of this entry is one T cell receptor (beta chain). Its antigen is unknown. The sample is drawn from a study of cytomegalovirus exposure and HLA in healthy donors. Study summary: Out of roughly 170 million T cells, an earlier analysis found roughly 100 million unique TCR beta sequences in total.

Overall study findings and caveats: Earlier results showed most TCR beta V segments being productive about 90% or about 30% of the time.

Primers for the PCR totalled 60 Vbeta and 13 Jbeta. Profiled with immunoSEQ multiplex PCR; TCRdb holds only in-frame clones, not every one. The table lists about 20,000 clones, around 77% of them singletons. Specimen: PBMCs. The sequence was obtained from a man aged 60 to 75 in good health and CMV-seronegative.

The CDR3 sequence is CATSRAYTPRQGSYEQYF. The CDR3 DNA reads as TGTGCCACCAGCAGAGCATACACCCCGAGACAGGGCTCCTACGAGCAGTACTTC. The chain is built from TRBV15 and TRBJ2-7; 7 nucleotides agree with TRBD1. The trim removed 1 base at V and 0 bases at J, leaving 12 bases unmatched. Germline loops: CDR1 LNHNV, CDR2 YYDKDF (reference sequence). The CDR3 has 18 amino acids.